This T cell receptor (beta chain) is from a study of tumor and adjacent non-tumor tissue in lung cancer. Study-level information: On average, productive TCRbeta reads reached roughly 4.2 million per sample. The study, taken as a whole, reports: Significantly higher TCR diversity was found in tumor than normal lung.

TCRbeta libraries were built with three rounds of nested PCR, modified from ARM-PCR. TCRdb re-analysed the multiplex PCR reads in MiXCR, keeping a single row per CDR3 protein. The table shows 100,000 to 120,000 distinct CDR3 sequences, with under 90% occurring only once. Comments on this clonotype: Its antigen is unknown. At one of its ends the junction is not consistent with the germline gene, which may arise from a read error.

No cell sorting was done before RNA was extracted from the tissue. Germline V gene lookup returns CDR1 LGHNA and CDR2 YSLEER. The CDR3 totals 15 residues. The genes are TRBV4-3 and TRBJ2-7; D could derive from TRBD1 or TRBD2 (5 bases each). The sequencing input was lung tumor tissue. This clonotype was obtained from a man between 65 and 85 years old with non-small cell lung cancer. DNA of the CDR3: TGCGCCAGTAGCCAAGGTCGGGGATATTTAGGGGAGCATTACTTC. This codes for CASSQGRGYLGEHYF.